The 15 T cell receptor beta chains given below trace back to one sample, sequenced in a study of breast tumors, draining lymph nodes, adjacent tissues. Samples came from axillary lymph nodes draining the breast cancer. TCRdb analysed the multiplex PCR reads with MiXCR anew, one entry per CDR3 protein. The profile shows about 150,000 distinct CDR3 sequences, less than 35% of them singletons. The source material was axillary lymph node tissue. The receptors were gathered from a female donor with breast cancer. Some clones in this sample may be carry-over from other donors' samples.

In this sample, this clonotype turned up many times. The chain joins TRBV19 to TRBJ2-5, with no clear D. Trimming took off 7 bases at V and 0 bases at J, with 9 bases between the two ends. Germline V gene lookup returns CDR1 LNHDA and CDR2 SQIVND (reference sequence). This CDR3 has 13 residues. The CDR3 loop is CASKDTNQETQYF. In DNA, the CDR3 is TGTGCCAGTAAAGACACCAACCAAGAGACCCAGTACTTC.

This clonotype was observed many times. The chain is built from TRBV28 and TRBJ2-7; 8 bases are shared with TRBD1. Germline V CDR1 and CDR2: MDHEN, SYDVKM. This CDR3 comprises 15 residues. Losses at the gene ends were 6 bases for V and 4 bases for J; bases not matched to a gene: 11. CDR3 residues: CASSRRTGMSYEQYF. The CDR3 nucleotides read TGTGCCAGCAGCCGCAGGACAGGGATGTCGTACGAGCAGTACTTC.

A word on this clonotype: Since a much larger clone is just one base distant, this may be a read error. The gene calls are TRBV12-3 or TRBV12-4 and TRBJ2-1; unclear D gene. V was trimmed by 5 bases and J by 7 bases, leaving 12 bases between them. The CDR3 loop spans 13 amino acids. The CDR3 nucleotides are TGTGCCAGCAGTATCAACCGGTGGAATGAGCAGTTCTTC. This translates into CASSINRWNEQFF.

As regards this clonotype: The CDR3 carries no conserved terminal phenylalanine or tryptophan, so it likely arises from a read error. The chain recombines TRBV19 with TRBJ2-1; perhaps TRBD1 as D (5 bases). Trimming left V 2 bases short and J 1 base short, with 12 bases between. The CDR3 extends over 16 amino acids. Germline CDR1 is LNHDA and CDR2 is SQIVND (reference sequence). CDR3 sequence: CASSILGSGSYNEQFS. The CDR3 DNA reads as TGTGCCAGTAGTATACTAGGGTCAGGGTCCTACAATGAGCAGTTCTCC.

The sample holds many counts of this clonotype. The J gene is TRBJ2-7, the V gene TRBV6-1; the match to TRBD1 covers 9 bases. The germline V gene has CDR1 MNHNS and CDR2 SASEGT. J was trimmed by 2 bases and V by 7 bases; bases with no gene match: 15. The CDR3 totals 17 residues. The CDR3 region has the DNA TGTGCCAGCAATCCGAAGGGGGGACAGGGCCGTACCTACGAGCAGTACTTC. Amino acid sequence: CASNPKGGQGRTYEQYF.

This clonotype was recorded at least ten times. CDR3 in DNA: TGTGCCAGCAGTCCGACAGGGAACTCCTACGAGCAGTACGTC. Protein sequence: CASSPTGNSYEQYV. The chain couples TRBV6-1 to TRBJ2-7; 7 nucleotides align to TRBD1. CDR1 and CDR2 (germline): MNHNS, SASEGT. CDR3 size: 14 residues. With 5 bases clipped from V and 0 bases from J, the junction kept 4 bases outside the gene matches.

The sample holds many counts of this clonotype. The V call is TRBV7-9, the J call TRBJ1-6; D is undetermined. The CDR3 loop spans 15 amino acids. Per the germline V gene, CDR1 is SEHNR and CDR2 is FQNEAQ (reference sequence). V was shortened by 2 bases and J by 9 bases, with 14 bases between the two germline ends. CDR3 nucleotide sequence: TGTGCCAGCAGCTTACAGTTGGATGTCGCTTCACCCCTCCACTTT. It translates to CASSLQLDVASPLHF.

This clonotype was picked up many times. The genes are TRBV2 and TRBJ2-7; a possible D gene is TRBD2 (6 bases). Trimming removed 3 bases at V and 0 bases at J, with 15 bases between. The CDR3 is 16 residues long. CDR1 and CDR2 (germline): SNHLY, FYNNEI. The CDR3 spells CASSDPSGVTSYEQYF. The CDR3 DNA reads as TGTGCCAGCAGTGACCCTTCGGGGGTGACCTCCTACGAGCAGTACTTC.

As regards this clonotype: The missing conserved phenylalanine or tryptophan at the end of this CDR3 makes a read error likely. It is unclear where the CDR3 begins or ends on the DNA, so no DNA is shown, and the CDR3 is as TCRdb lists it. The chain combines TRBV20-1 with TRBJ1-2; the tabulated D call, TRBD1, remains unverified against the DNA. Per germline, CDR1 DFQATT and CDR2 SNEGSKA (reference sequence). The CDR3 is 17 residues long, ends included. The CDR3 loop reads CSARPTGQALTNYGYAS.

This clonotype was counted a few times. This sequence joins TRBV6-2 or TRBV6-3 and TRBJ1-1; D unresolved. In germline, CDR1 is MNHEY, CDR2 SVGEGT. Between the trimmed V and J ends, which lost 6 bases and 5 bases, there was a span of 10 bases. This CDR3 has 12 residues. CDR3 nucleotides: TGTGCCAGCAGCCGACGCGGTACTGAAGCTTTCTTT. Amino acid sequence: CASSRRGTEAFF.

This clonotype was detected many times. This chain joins TRBV5-6 and TRBJ2-7, with 10 bases lining up with TRBD1. Germline V gene lookup returns CDR1 SGHDT and CDR2 YYEEEE. The V and J ends lost 2 bases and 6 bases, in that order; junction bases with no gene match: 5. The CDR3 contains 14 residues. CDR3 region: CASSLRTGGGEQYF. The CDR3 nucleotides are TGTGCCAGCAGCTTACGGACAGGGGGAGGCGAGCAGTACTTC.

V is TRBV25-1 and J is TRBJ2-3; D could derive from TRBD1 or TRBD2 (5 bases each). This CDR3 is built from 15 residues. The V gene lost 4 bases and the J gene lost 3 bases, with 14 bases spanning the gap. The germline V gene has CDR1 MGHDK and CDR2 SYGVNS. The CDR3 sequence is CASSAGRGGTDTQYF. CDR3 bases: TGTGCCAGCAGTGCCGGGCGTGGGGGAACAGATACGCAGTATTTT.

Turning to this clonotype: Its ends do not fully match the called genes, so a read error is possible. This sequence joins TRBV14 and TRBJ2-6, with D possibly TRBD1 on 5 matching bases. The CDR3 sequence is 16 residues long. CDR1 SGHDN and CDR2 FVKESK come from the germline V gene. CDR3 region: CASSQVGRAGANALTF. CDR3 nucleotides: TGTGCCAGCAGCCAAGTGGGTAGGGCTGGGGCCAACGCCCTGACTTTC. The complete variable domain, with remaining parts taken from reference TRBV14 and TRBJ2-6, reads EAGVTQFPSHSVIEKGQTVTLRCDPISGHDNLYWYRRVMGKEIKFLLHFVKESKQDESGMPNNRFLAERTGGTYSTLKVQPAELEDSGVYFCASSQVGRAGANALTFGAGSRLTVL.

This clonotype has at least ten counts. The genes are TRBV6-6 and TRBJ1-2, with D tentatively TRBD1 (6 bases). The CDR3 has 15 residues. Germline-derived CDR1 and CDR2 are MNHNY and SVGAGI (reference sequence). With 5 bases removed from V and 9 bases from J, the gap between germline ends came to 22 bases. The CDR3 DNA is TGTGCCAGCAGTCACCCCGGGACACACTCTACGAGCTACACCTTC. Protein: CASSHPGTHSTSYTF.

The genes are TRBV6-4 and TRBJ2-7, with 8 positions matching TRBD1. This CDR3 has 14 residues. Germline lookup yields CDR1 MRHNA and CDR2 SNTAGT. The V segment lost 5 bases and the J segment 5 bases; nucleotides outside the gene matches: 8. The CDR3 sequence is CASSHTPDRDEQYV. The DNA for the CDR3 is TGTGCCAGCAGTCACACCCCGGACAGGGACGAGCAGTACGTC.